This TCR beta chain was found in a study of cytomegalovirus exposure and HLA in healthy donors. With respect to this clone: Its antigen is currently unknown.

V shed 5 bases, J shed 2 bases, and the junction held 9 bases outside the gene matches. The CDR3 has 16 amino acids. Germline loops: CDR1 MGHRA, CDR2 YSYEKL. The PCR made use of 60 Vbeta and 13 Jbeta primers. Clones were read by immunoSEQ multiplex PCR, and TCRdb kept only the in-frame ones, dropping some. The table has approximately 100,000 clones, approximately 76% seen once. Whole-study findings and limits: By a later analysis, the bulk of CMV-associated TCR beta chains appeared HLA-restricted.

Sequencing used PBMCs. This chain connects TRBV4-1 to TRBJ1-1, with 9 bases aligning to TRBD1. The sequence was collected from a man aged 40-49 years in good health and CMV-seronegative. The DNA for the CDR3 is TGCGCCAGCAGCAACCGGGACAGGGCGTTTAACACTGAAGCTTTCTTT. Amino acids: CASSNRDRAFNTEAFF.